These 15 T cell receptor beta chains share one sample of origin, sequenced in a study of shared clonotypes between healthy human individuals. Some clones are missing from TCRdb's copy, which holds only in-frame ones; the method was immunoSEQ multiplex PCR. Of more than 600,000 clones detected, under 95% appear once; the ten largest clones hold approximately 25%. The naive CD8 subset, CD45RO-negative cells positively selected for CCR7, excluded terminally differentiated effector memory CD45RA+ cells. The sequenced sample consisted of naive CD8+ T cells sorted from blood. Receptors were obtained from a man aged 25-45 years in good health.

The CDR3 here is CASSQGLAGGPSYNEQFF. CDR3 coding DNA: TGTGCCAGCAGCCAGGGACTAGCGGGAGGGCCGTCCTACAATGAGCAGTTCTTC. This chain uses TRBV7-9 with TRBJ2-1; TRBD2 aligns across 16 bases. The V gene end was trimmed by 5 bases and the J gene end by 1 base; junction bases not matched to a gene: 5. Germline V CDR1 and CDR2: SEHNR, FQNEAQ (reference sequence). This CDR3 has 18 residues.

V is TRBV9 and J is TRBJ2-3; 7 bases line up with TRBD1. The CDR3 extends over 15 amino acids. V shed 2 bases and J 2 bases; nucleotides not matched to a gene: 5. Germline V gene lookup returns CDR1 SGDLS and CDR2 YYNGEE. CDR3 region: CASSVRDRSTDTQYF. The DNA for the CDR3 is TGTGCCAGCAGCGTGAGGGACAGATCCACAGATACGCAGTATTTT.

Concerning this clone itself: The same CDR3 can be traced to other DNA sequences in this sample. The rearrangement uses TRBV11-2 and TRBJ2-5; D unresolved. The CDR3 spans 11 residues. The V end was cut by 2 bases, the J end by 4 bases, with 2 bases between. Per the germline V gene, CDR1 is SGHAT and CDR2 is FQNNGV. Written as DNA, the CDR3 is TGTGCCAGCAGCTTATCAGAGACCCAGTACTTC. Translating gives CASSLSETQYF.

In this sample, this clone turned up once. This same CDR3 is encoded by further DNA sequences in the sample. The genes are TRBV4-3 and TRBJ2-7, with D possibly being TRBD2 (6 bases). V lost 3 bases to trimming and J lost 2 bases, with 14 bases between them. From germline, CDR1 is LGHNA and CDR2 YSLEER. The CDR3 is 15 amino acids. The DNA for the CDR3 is TGCGCCAGCAGCCAGGATAGGGACTCCACCTACGAGCAGTACTTC. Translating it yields CASSQDRDSTYEQYF.

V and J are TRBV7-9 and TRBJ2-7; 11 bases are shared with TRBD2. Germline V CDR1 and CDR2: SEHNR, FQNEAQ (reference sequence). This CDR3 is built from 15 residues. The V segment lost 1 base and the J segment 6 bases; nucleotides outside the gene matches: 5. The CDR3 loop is CASSLEGLAGREQYF. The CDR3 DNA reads TGTGCCAGCAGCTTAGAAGGACTAGCGGGTCGCGAGCAGTACTTC.

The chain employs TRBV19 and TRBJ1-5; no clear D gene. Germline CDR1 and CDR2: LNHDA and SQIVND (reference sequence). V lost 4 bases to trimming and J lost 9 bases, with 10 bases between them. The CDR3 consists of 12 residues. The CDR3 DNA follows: TGTGCCAGTAGTAGTGGGTTTCTGCCCCAGCATTTT. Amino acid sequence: CASSSGFLPQHF. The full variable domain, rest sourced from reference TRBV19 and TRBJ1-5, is DGGITQSPKYLFRKEGQNVTLSCEQNLNHDAMYWYRQDPGQGLRLIYYSQIVNDFQKGDIAEGYSVSREKKESFPLTVTSAQKNPTAFYLCASSSGFLPQHFGDGTRLSIL.

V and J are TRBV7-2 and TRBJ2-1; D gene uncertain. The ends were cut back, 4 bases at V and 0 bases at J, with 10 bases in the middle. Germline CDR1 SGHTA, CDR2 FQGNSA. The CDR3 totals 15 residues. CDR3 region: CASSSDGSSYNEQFF. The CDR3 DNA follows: TGTGCCAGCAGCTCGGACGGAAGCTCCTACAATGAGCAGTTCTTC.

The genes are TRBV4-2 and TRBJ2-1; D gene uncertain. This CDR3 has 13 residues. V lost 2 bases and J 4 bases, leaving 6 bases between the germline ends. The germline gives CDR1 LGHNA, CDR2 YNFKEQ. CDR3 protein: CASSQSLYNEQFF. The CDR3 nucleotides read TGTGCCAGCAGCCAATCCCTATACAATGAGCAGTTCTTC.

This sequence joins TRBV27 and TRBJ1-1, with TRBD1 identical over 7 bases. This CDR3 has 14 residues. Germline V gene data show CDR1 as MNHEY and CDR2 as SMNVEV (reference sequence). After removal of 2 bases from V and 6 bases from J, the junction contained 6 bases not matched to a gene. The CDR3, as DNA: TGTGCCAGCAGTTTACTCAGGACAGGCCCTGAAGCTTTCTTT. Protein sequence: CASSLLRTGPEAFF.

CDR3 nucleotides: TGTGCCAGCAGTTACGCGGGAAAGTACAATGAGCAGTTCTTC. The encoded protein is CASSYAGKYNEQFF. V usage is TRBV6-5 and J usage is TRBJ2-1; TRBD2 might be the D (6 bases). CDR1 is MNHEY, CDR2 SVGAGI, per germline. The CDR3 consists of 14 residues. The V and J ends lost 2 bases and 4 bases respectively, with 9 bases between them.

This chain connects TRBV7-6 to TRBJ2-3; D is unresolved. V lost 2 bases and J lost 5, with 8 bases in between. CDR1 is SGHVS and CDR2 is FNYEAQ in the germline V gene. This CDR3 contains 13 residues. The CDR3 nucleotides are TGTGCCAGCAGCTTAAGGGCGAAAGATACGCAGTATTTT. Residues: CASSLRAKDTQYF.

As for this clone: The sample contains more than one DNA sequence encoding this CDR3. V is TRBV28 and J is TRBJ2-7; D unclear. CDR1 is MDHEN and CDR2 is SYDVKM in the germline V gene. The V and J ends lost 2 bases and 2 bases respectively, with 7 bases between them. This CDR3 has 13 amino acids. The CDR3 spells CASSLGPAYEQYF. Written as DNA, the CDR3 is TGTGCCAGCAGTTTAGGCCCTGCCTACGAGCAGTACTTC. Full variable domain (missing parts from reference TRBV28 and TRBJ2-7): DVKVTQSSRYLVKRTGEKVFLECVQDMDHENMFWYRQDPGLGLRLIYFSYDVKMKEKGDIPEGYSVSREKKERFSLILESASTNQTSMYLCASSLGPAYEQYFGPGTRLTVT.

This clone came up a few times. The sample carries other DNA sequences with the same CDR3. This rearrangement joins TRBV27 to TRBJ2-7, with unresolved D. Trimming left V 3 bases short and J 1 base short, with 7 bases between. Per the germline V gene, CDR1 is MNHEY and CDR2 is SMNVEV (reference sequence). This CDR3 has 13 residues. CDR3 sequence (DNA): TGTGCCAGCAGTTTTCGTGGTTCCTACGAGCAGTACTTC. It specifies CASSFRGSYEQYF.

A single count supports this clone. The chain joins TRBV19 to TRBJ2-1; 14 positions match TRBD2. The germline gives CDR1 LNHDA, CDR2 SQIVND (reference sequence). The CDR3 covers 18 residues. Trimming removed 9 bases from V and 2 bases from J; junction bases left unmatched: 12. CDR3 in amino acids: CASKPGLAGDQPYNEQFF. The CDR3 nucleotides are TGTGCCAGCAAGCCGGGACTAGCGGGAGACCAGCCCTACAATGAGCAGTTCTTC.

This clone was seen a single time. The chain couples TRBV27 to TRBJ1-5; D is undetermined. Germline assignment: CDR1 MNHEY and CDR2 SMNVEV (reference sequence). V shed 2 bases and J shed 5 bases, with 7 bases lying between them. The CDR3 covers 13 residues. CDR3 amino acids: CASSLGIYQPQHF. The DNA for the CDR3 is TGTGCCAGCAGTTTAGGAATCTATCAGCCCCAGCATTTT.